This T cell receptor (beta chain) was captured in a study of beta chain features in type 1 diabetes. Looking at the study overall: Researchers looked at approximately 100,000,000 sorted cells across all samples.

This clone was seen a handful of times. The whole isolated RNA underwent reverse transcription, so sequencing captured expressed TCRB transcripts. Sequenced naive, central memory and regulatory T cell samples produced an average of around 3.5 million reads. The protocol was immunoSEQ multiplex PCR, while the TCRdb copy is restricted to in-frame clones and leaves out a portion. This sample has 130,000 to 150,000 clones, with 10% found just once. Germline V gene data show CDR1 as SEHNR and CDR2 as FQNEAQ (reference sequence). V lost 4 bases to trimming and J lost 9 bases; unmatched junction nucleotides: 12. CDR3 length: 16 residues.

The sequencing input was naive CD4+ T cells from blood. The chain joins TRBV7-9 to TRBJ1-6, with TRBD1 matching over 7 bases. This TCR was sampled from a man younger than 35 in good health. The CDR3 sequence is CASSSPGQDLLSPLHF. CDR3 sequence (DNA): TGTGCCAGCAGCTCACCCGGACAGGATCTTCTTTCACCCCTCCACTTT.